This record concerns one T cell receptor beta chain sequence. Its antigen is as yet unknown. TCRdb re-derived calls from the reads in MiXCR, one entry per CDR3 protein. The sample holds about 740,000 distinct CDR3 sequences, 30% to 40% seen once. In germline, CDR1 is SGHTA, CDR2 FQGNSA. This CDR3 has 17 amino acids. V lost 5 bases and J 0 bases, leaving 17 bases between the germline ends. The data were taken from a study of T cell repertoires in cytomegalovirus infection. Study summary: CMV epitopes used comprised recently identified HLA-C-restricted ones and well-studied HLA-B-restricted ones. Public TCR beta signature analysis indicated the presence of both CMV infection and matching HLA type.

Findings and caveats of the study: The study identified carriers of CMV plus the relevant HLA from cumulative public TCR beta family frequency. Within the response measured ex vivo, HLA-C-restricted CMV-specific TCR beta clonotypes were dominant.

This receptor was identified in a human donor in good health (CMV status not recorded). Some clones in this sample may be carry-over from other donors' samples. The sequences come from cultured PBMCs, collected from culture after CMV antigen stimulation. The chain couples TRBV7-2 to TRBJ1-3; perhaps TRBD1 as D (6 bases). CDR3 loop: CASSPRDMPYSGNTIYF. In DNA, the CDR3 is TGTGCCAGCAGCCCCCGGGACATGCCGTACTCTGGAAACACCATATATTTT.